The sequence of this T cell receptor (beta chain) was determined in a study of regulatory T cells in long-lasting Graves disease (dated by TCRdb to the early 2020s). With regard to the full study: Antithyroid drugs had been taken for less than 3 months by newly diagnosed Graves' disease patients. This study used TCR sequencing and RNA sequencing of peripheral blood to compare persistent Graves' disease patients against newly diagnosed Graves' disease patients. TCR sequencing covered roughly 13 persistent and 20 newly diagnosed Graves' disease patients, 33 samples in total. The study took place in China and was registered as a clinical trial.

CDR1 and CDR2, per the germline V gene, are ENHRY and SYGVKD. Trimming at the junction amounts to 8 bases on V and 5 bases on J, and the germline ends lie 15 bases apart. Its CDR3 holds 13 amino acids, cysteine through phenylalanine. Of all the DNA, just the CDR3 is kept, 39 bases in frame from base 1. The full study reports these points: Preferential use of TRBV28, TRBJ1-2 and TRBJ2-5 was observed in persistent disease, whereas TRBV20-1 and TRBJ2-1 were favored in newly diagnosed disease. Compared with newly diagnosed patients, persistent Graves' disease patients had lower TCR Shannon entropy and fewer highly expanded clones, which suggests clonal expansion. Sequencing and analysis were restricted to the TCR beta chain. Only peripheral blood was studied, because thyroid tissue, the primary lesion, was inaccessible. More public clonotypes were shared among persistent patients (more than 2,500) than among newly diagnosed patients (roughly 1,000). The authors noted that the small sample size was a limitation that may lower accuracy.

The time point label corresponds to: newly diagnosed GD, antithyroid drugs for less than 3 months. For both TCR sequencing and RNA sequencing, RNA was extracted from PBMCs using TRIzol. The diagnosis of Graves' disease followed American Thyroid Association guidelines. Patients were recruited from an endocrinology department in Xi'an, China. Each patient gave about 8.1 milliliters of peripheral blood, collected in an EDTA anticoagulant tube. Ficoll Paque Plus density gradient separation was used to isolate PBMCs, and no additional T cell sorting was done. An Agilent 2100 Bioanalyzer and agarose gel were used to check RNA quality, and a NanoDrop 2000 was used to measure RNA concentration. Ten or more counts support this clonotype. There is no known antigen for this receptor. No base quality values were provided; no much bigger clone lies one nucleotide off. The library was made by multiplex PCR. Sequencer: Illumina HiSeq 4000. CDR3 regions were amplified by Arm-PCR with iRepertoire HTBI primers to construct TCR beta libraries. PCR products were gel purified before sequencing. The authors' analysis ran thus. Gene usage analysis of CDR3 amino acid clonotypes used the approximately 62 TRBV and 14 to 15 TRBJ segments found across samples. COPE and FqMerger were used to merge the filtered high-quality paired reads into contigs. BLAST was used to align contigs to IMGT TRBV, TRBD and TRBJ reference genes, and CDR3 was defined according to IMGT. Clonotypes above 0.1% frequency were classified as highly expanded clones. Shannon entropy was used to measure repertoire diversity, and the Gini coefficient was used to measure V-J evenness. Clonotypes shared by more than one individual were considered public. Clones were called with MiXCR by TCRdb after fastp trimmed the public reads at Q25, and only in-frame beta chains were retained. Each entry merges the rows of one CDR3 protein and shows their most common DNA and genes. Here the V and J calls rest on TCRdb's processing, not on the authors' analysis. The sample has about 620,000 distinct CDR3 sequences on record, roughly 15% of them singletons. Roughly 18% of the sample is taken by the ten largest.

This same sample was also taken into another study, of T cells in Graves' hyperthyroidism and ophthalmopathy. The second study also describes: Stable Graves' hyperthyroidism was defined as no progression to ophthalmopathy during 18 months of follow-up. Hyperthyroidism patients were aged 18 to 65 years and newly diagnosed, with disease duration of less than 2 months. Exclusion was applied to patients with uncontrolled infections, other autoimmune diseases, pregnancy or lactation. Diagnoses were established on the basis of clinical symptoms, serum thyroxine and TRAb, thyroid ultrasound, and orbital computed tomography. The TCR CDR3 was subjected to a first round of RT-PCR using the HTBI primer set and the Qiagen OneStep RT-PCR kit. Most expanded thyroid clonotypes (frequency above 0.001) were also detected in blood, a finding suggesting that blood repertoires may reflect thyroid immune responses. A 13 V-J signature model separated ophthalmopathy from stable hyperthyroidism, with approximately 87% sensitivity and roughly 84% specificity in cross-validation and 80%/75% in testing. During validation, the model predicted progression to ophthalmopathy a median of approximately six months ahead of onset, with almost 71% sensitivity and about 72% specificity. To identify TCR V-J signatures that set the groups apart, the researchers used a discovery cohort of 90 to 100 patients, made up of about 44 with Graves' ophthalmopathy and about 55 with stable Graves' hyperthyroidism. Whether ophthalmopathy could be predicted prospectively was tested in an independent validation cohort made up of some 20 hyperthyroidism patients plus 17 patients who later progressed to ophthalmopathy. The 90 or so discovery patients were randomly split 7:3 into training and test sets. The study also compared thyroid tissue and blood T-cell repertoires from roughly 6 Graves' hyperthyroidism patients. Following sampling, methimazole starting at 30 mg daily was given to hyperthyroidism patients, and high-dose intravenous methylprednisolone was given to ophthalmopathy patients. A second multiplex PCR round built the libraries, followed by size selection and purification. Sequencing of the libraries was done on an Illumina HiSeq2000 using paired-end 100 bp reads. Raw data were processed with SOAPnuke, discarding reads with adapters, uncalled bases, mean Phred below 15, or no exact constant-primer or identifier match. High-quality paired reads were merged using COPE v1.2.5, and each unique nucleotide sequence was defined as a clonotype. MiTCR v1.1 was used to align clonotypes to the IMGT TRBV, TRBD and TRBJ reference segments. Analysis was restricted to V-J combinations with a frequency above 0.0001, which covered roughly 99% of repertoires. A TCS score was defined as the ratio between F50 (clonal expansion) and ExV (chaos), using BLOSUM62-based TCRdist between CDR3 peptides within each V-J. Welch's t-statistics and random forest reduced around 510 V-J features to 13, which were used in a naive Bayes classifier (R e1071). Sample size was not statistically predetermined, and blinding of investigators to group allocation was not performed. According to the paper, TCR Vbeta CDR3 sequencing was carried out on 135 peripheral blood samples, which came from fewer than 50 ophthalmopathy, around 74 hyperthyroidism and about 17 progressor patients.

The receptor was derived from a woman in her twenties or thirties with Graves disease. Donor details come from another sample of the same person, matched by shared clones. Sequencing used peripheral blood mononuclear cells (PBMCs), obtained at new diagnosis, from a patient treated with antithyroid drugs. The V and J segments used are TRBV10-3 and TRBJ1-1; the D segment cannot be called with confidence. The bases read TGTGCCATCGGGCCTGGGATGGGAACTGAAGCTTTCTTT. Translated, this gives CAIGPGMGTEAFF.